This TCR beta chain was retrieved from a study of T cell responses to AZD1222 COVID-19 vaccine. Sequencing used immunoSEQ multiplex PCR; TCRdb keeps in-frame clones, though not all of them. The profile shows roughly 150,000 clones, 80% to 95% of them singletons. CDR1 is MNHEY and CDR2 is SVGAGI in the germline V gene. This CDR3 comprises 15 residues. V trimming: 2 bases; J trimming: 0 bases; junction bases outside the gene matches: 4. This clone has a single count. The antigen is unknown. Findings of the study overall: Baseline serostatus was positive in only six or seven AZD1222 recipients. Clonal diversity was possibly underestimated, and white British individuals and females predominated among donors. Repertoires were sampled only after the peak T cell response.

This material consisted of peripheral blood, taken on day 0 of AZD1222 vaccination. This chain uses TRBV6-5 with TRBJ2-7; 7 bases fit TRBD2. This TCR was recovered from an adult in good health. Written as DNA, the CDR3 is TGTGCCAGCAGTTACCGGGGAGGGAGCTCCTACGAGCAGTACTTC. Amino acids: CASSYRGGSSYEQYF.